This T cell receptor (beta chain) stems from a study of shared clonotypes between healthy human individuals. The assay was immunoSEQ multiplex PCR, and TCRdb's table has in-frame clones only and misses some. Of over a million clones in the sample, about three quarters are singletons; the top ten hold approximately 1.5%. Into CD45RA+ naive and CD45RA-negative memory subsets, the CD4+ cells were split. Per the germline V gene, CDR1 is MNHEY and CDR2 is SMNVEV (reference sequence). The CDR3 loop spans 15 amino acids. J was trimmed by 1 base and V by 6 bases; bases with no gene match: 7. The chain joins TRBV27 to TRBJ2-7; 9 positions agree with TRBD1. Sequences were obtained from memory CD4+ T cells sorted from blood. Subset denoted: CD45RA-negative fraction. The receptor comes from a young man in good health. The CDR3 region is CASRRSGQGSYEQYF. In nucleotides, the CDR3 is TGTGCCAGCAGGCGGTCGGGACAGGGATCCTACGAGCAGTACTTC.